Each of the 25 T cell receptor beta chains below was sequenced from the same sample in a study of T cells expressing NK-cell markers. Using the 5' RACE reads, TCRdb records one entry per CDR3 protein without DNA. In total, the table holds about 380,000 distinct CDR3 sequences. Sequencing used blood T cells: a sorted CD56 or NKG2C T cell subset, CD4+ or CD8+ T cells, or bulk PBMC T cells (not recorded which). The receptors stem from a man aged 18-70 years in good health.

This chain joins TRBV10-3 and TRBJ2-3; no DNA is available, so the TRBD1 call from TCRdb remains unchecked. This CDR3 comprises 15 residues. The V gene's germline CDR1 is ENHRY and CDR2 SYGVKD. The CDR3: CAISLGPGPTDTQYF.

The J gene is TRBJ1-1, the V gene TRBV19; TCRdb returns TRBD1, unconfirmable since there is no DNA. CDR1 is LNHDA, CDR2 SQIVND, per germline (reference sequence). This CDR3 is 17 amino acids long. The CDR3 region is CASSIPRGRAMNTEAFF.

The chain combines TRBV20-1 with TRBJ1-1; TCRdb outputs TRBD1, but without DNA this stays unchecked. Germline CDR1 is DFQATT and CDR2 is SNEGSKA (reference sequence). The CDR3 is 11 residues long. This chain's CDR3 is CTGVGGTEAFF.

This chain links TRBV30 with TRBJ1-6; TCRdb calls TRBD1, which cannot be checked without DNA. Germline CDR1 reads GTSNPN; CDR2 reads SVGIG (reference sequence). This CDR3 has 13 residues. The CDR3 sequence: CAWKGQGSSPLHF.

The rearrangement joins TRBV30 to TRBJ2-1; TCRdb reports TRBD1, a call that lacks DNA to check it against. The CDR3 is 13 amino acids. Germline V gene sequence: CDR1 GTSNPN, CDR2 SVGIG (reference sequence). The CDR3 loop reads CAWTRGAHNEQFF.

The chain uses TRBV6-1 and TRBJ1-5; TCRdb proposes TRBD1, but this gene call is untestable without DNA. The CDR3 sequence is 15 residues long. Germline-derived CDR1 and CDR2 are MNHNS and SASEGT. The CDR3 reads CASSAEGQGYQPQHF.

The genes are TRBV12-3 or TRBV12-4 and TRBJ1-5; there is no DNA to check the TCRdb D call of TRBD1. There are 14 residues in the CDR3. The CDR3 spells CASSDRPSNQPQHF.

The chain links TRBV7-9 to TRBJ2-5. Germline-derived CDR1 and CDR2 are SEHNR and FQNEAQ (reference sequence). The CDR3 is 14 residues long. This CDR3 reads CASSLTSDRGTQYF. The full variable domain, with the rest looked up from reference TRBV7-9 and TRBJ2-5, is DTGVSQNPRHKITKRGQNVTFRCDPISEHNRLYWYRQTLGQGPEFLTYFQNEAQLEKSRLLSDRFSAERPKGSFSTLEIQRTEQGDSAMYLCASSLTSDRGTQYFGPGTRLLVL.

The rearrangement uses TRBV7-9 and TRBJ2-6; TCRdb's D gene call, TRBD2, goes unchecked for lack of DNA. The length of the CDR3 is 15 residues. The V gene's germline CDR1 is SEHNR and CDR2 FQNEAQ (reference sequence). The CDR3 loop is CASSTRGNGANVLTF.

The chain has TRBV6-2 or TRBV6-3 and TRBJ2-7; the TCRdb call, TRBD1, lacks DNA for checking. Germline CDR1 MNHEY, CDR2 SVGEGT. There are 15 residues in the CDR3. CDR3 loop: CASSLTGQGRYEQYF.

V usage is TRBV5-1 and J usage is TRBJ1-2; TCRdb designates TRBD1, a call that cannot be tested without DNA. In germline, CDR1 is SGHRS, CDR2 YFSETQ. The CDR3 spans 14 residues. The CDR3 spells CASSLGGQARGYTF.

The chain joins TRBV7-2 to TRBJ2-5; TCRdb gives TRBD2 as the D gene, but with no DNA this cannot be confirmed. From germline, CDR1 is SGHTA and CDR2 FQGNSA. The CDR3 sequence is 15 residues long. This CDR3 is CASSSRGGRYETQYF.

The chain uses TRBV2 and TRBJ2-2; TCRdb returns TRBD2, unconfirmable since there is no DNA. The CDR3 has 15 amino acids. The germline V gene has CDR1 SNHLY and CDR2 FYNNEI. CDR3: CASSEAGLITGELFF.

The rearrangement links TRBV20-1 to TRBJ2-1. Germline V gives CDR1 DFQATT, CDR2 SNEGSKA (reference sequence). This CDR3 contains 15 residues. CDR3 in amino acids: CSASRRSETYNEQFF.

J is TRBJ2-2 and V is TRBV20-1. CDR3 length: 13 amino acids. The germline gives CDR1 DFQATT, CDR2 SNEGSKA (reference sequence). This chain's CDR3 is CSATRPDTGELFF.

The chain employs TRBV6-4 and TRBJ2-5; TCRdb gives TRBD2 as the D gene, but with no DNA this cannot be confirmed. Germline CDR1 MRHNA, CDR2 SNTAGT. This CDR3 region has 21 residues. The CDR3 is CASRDRGKQGLAGGHLETQYF.

CDR3 amino acids: CASSLVTGQRSSYEQYF. The chain employs TRBV5-6 and TRBJ2-7; the D call of TRBD1 rests on TCRdb alone, since no DNA is present to check it. This CDR3 is built from 17 residues. Germline assignment: CDR1 SGHDT and CDR2 YYEEEE.

The gene calls are TRBV9 and TRBJ2-1; the D gene TCRdb calls, TRBD2, cannot be checked with no DNA. Germline V gene sequence: CDR1 SGDLS, CDR2 YYNGEE. The CDR3 has 14 amino acids. The CDR3 here is CASSPQRAAYWQFF.

The V call is TRBV4-2, the J call TRBJ2-6; lacking DNA, the TRBD2 call made by TCRdb goes unchecked. The CDR3 is 21 residues long. CDR1 is LGHNA and CDR2 is YNFKEQ in the germline V gene. CDR3 amino acids: CASSQDQGGETTLWGANVLTF.

The chain employs TRBV20-1 and TRBJ2-5; TCRdb's D gene call, TRBD2, goes unchecked for lack of DNA. Germline values: CDR1 DFQATT, CDR2 SNEGSKA (reference sequence). This CDR3 has 15 residues. This CDR3 reads CSARDAMRGIETQYF.

The chain carries TRBV11-2 and TRBJ2-4. CDR1 and CDR2 from the germline V gene are SGHAT and FQNNGV. The CDR3 totals 13 residues. The CDR3: CASSLDRGSTQYF.

The rearrangement uses TRBV20-1 and TRBJ2-2; TCRdb calls TRBD2, which cannot be checked without DNA. Germline V gives CDR1 DFQATT, CDR2 SNEGSKA (reference sequence). This CDR3 spans 14 amino acids. CDR3 amino acids: CSASPSAESGELFF.

The chain recombines TRBV6-5 with TRBJ2-2; no DNA is available, so the TRBD1 call from TCRdb remains unchecked. This CDR3 is 15 amino acids long. CDR1 is MNHEY and CDR2 is SVGAGI in the germline V gene. The CDR3 reads CASSYLQGATGELFF.

This rearrangement joins TRBV2 to TRBJ2-1; TCRdb calls TRBD1, which cannot be checked without DNA. CDR1 is SNHLY, CDR2 FYNNEI, per germline. The CDR3 sequence is 13 residues long. The CDR3 sequence: CASSDQGPGRTFF. Full variable domain (outside the CDR3, taken from reference TRBV2 and TRBJ2-1): EPEVTQTPSHQVTQMGQEVILRCVPISNHLYFYWYRQILGQKVEFLVSFYNNEISEKSEIFDDQFSVERPDGSNFTLKIRSTKLEDSAMYFCASSDQGPGRTFFGPGTRLTVL.

The gene calls are TRBV20-1 and TRBJ1-1; TCRdb proposes TRBD1, but this gene call is untestable without DNA. The CDR3 contains 15 residues. Germline V lookup: CDR1 DFQATT, CDR2 SNEGSKA (reference sequence). CDR3 amino acids: CSVRWAGREDTEAFF.